These 18 T cell receptor beta chains originate from one sample sequenced in a study of human T cells and chemical hapten exposure. TCRdb itself ran the RACE reads through MiXCR, one entry per CDR3 protein. The sample has tens of thousands of distinct CDR3 sequences; roughly 11% are singletons. The time point is: pre-sensitization, week 0. Treatment described: therapeutic diphenylcyclopropenone sensitization with weekly scalp DPC. Material: whole blood, obtained in connection with sensitization to the hapten diphenylcyclopropenone (DPC). These receptors were obtained from a woman aged 45-65 years with alopecia areata. Some clones in this sample may be carry-over from other donors' samples.

This clonotype has a handful of counts. The chain carries TRBV18 and TRBJ2-2; 10 bases align to TRBD2. Germline values: CDR1 KGHSH, CDR2 LQKENI. V lost 0 bases to trimming and J lost 4 bases; unmatched junction nucleotides: 2. The CDR3 sequence is 16 residues long. CDR3 DNA: TGTGCCAGCTCACCACCGGGGACTAGCGCCACCGGGGAGCTGTTTTTT. Encoded protein: CASSPPGTSATGELFF.

There are many counts of this clonotype. J is TRBJ1-2 and V is TRBV28; 8 bases line up with TRBD1. The J segment lost 2 bases and the V segment lost 5 bases, leaving 4 bases of the junction unmatched. This CDR3 contains 14 residues. Looked up from germline, CDR1 is MDHEN and CDR2 is SYDVKM. Here the CDR3 DNA reads TGTGCCAGCAGTCGATGGACAGGGAACTATGGCTACACCTTC. Its protein product is CASSRWTGNYGYTF.

With regard to this clonotype: This may be a read error: a much more frequent sequence differs by one nucleotide. The missing conserved phenylalanine or tryptophan at the end of this CDR3 makes a read error likely. This sequence joins TRBV29-1 and TRBJ1-3; 7 bases are shared with TRBD1. The CDR3 length is 12 residues. The germline CDR1 and CDR2 sequences are SQVTM and ANQGSEA. CDR3 amino acids: CTATGVGNTIYI. The CDR3 nucleotides are TGCACCGCTACAGGGGTGGGAAACACCATATATATT.

This clonotype was counted many times. The chain links TRBV18 to TRBJ1-5; D gene uncertain. The V gene's germline CDR1 is KGHSH and CDR2 LQKENI. Trimming took 1 base from V and 4 from J, leaving 11 bases between them. The CDR3 is 15 amino acids. CDR3 bases: TGTGCCAGCTCACCACGGGTCGAGGGAAATCAGCCCCAGCATTTT. Translation: CASSPRVEGNQPQHF.

The chain has TRBV5-1 and TRBJ2-3; D is uncertain. The V gene lost 4 bases and the J gene lost 0 bases, with 12 bases spanning the gap. Germline V gene lookup returns CDR1 SGHRS and CDR2 YFSETQ. The CDR3 totals 15 residues. The CDR3 here is CASSRLSGSTDTQYF. CDR3 nucleotide sequence: TGCGCCAGCAGCAGACTGTCAGGAAGCACAGATACGCAGTATTTT. The variable domain in full, completed from reference TRBV5-1 and TRBJ2-3, reads KAGVTQTPRYLIKTRGQQVTLSCSPISGHRSVSWYQQTPGQGLQFLFEYFSETQRNKGNFPGRFSGRQFSNSRSEMNVSTLELGDSALYLCASSRLSGSTDTQYFGPGTRLTVL.

The CDR3 is CACQVYHNEQFF. Here the CDR3 DNA reads TGTGCCTGCCAAGTCTACCACAATGAGCAGTTCTTC. The chain is built from TRBV28 and TRBJ2-1; D is unresolved. This CDR3 spans 12 amino acids. V shed 11 bases and J shed 5 bases, with 13 bases lying between them. In germline, CDR1 is MDHEN, CDR2 SYDVKM.

In its sample, this clonotype was seen many times. The V call is TRBV6-2 or TRBV6-3, the J call TRBJ2-5, with D possibly being TRBD2 (7 bases). There are 15 residues in the CDR3. The V gene's germline CDR1 is MNHEY and CDR2 SVGEGT. V was pared by 5 bases and J by 6 bases, with 19 bases between. CDR3 amino acids: CASSPMGGLTKTQYF. The CDR3, as DNA: TGTGCCAGCAGTCCGATGGGGGGGCTTACGAAGACCCAGTACTTC.

In its sample, this clonotype was seen many times. This chain joins TRBV7-9 and TRBJ2-1, with 7 bases aligning to TRBD1. The length of the CDR3 is 17 residues. V lost 3 bases and J lost 4; bases outside the gene matches: 12. Per germline, CDR1 SEHNR and CDR2 FQNEAQ (reference sequence). This CDR3 is CASSLWLRGTAYNEQFF. The CDR3 DNA follows: TGTGCCAGCAGCTTGTGGCTGCGAGGGACAGCTTACAATGAGCAGTTCTTC.

The sample holds a few counts of this clonotype. V is TRBV9 and J is TRBJ2-1; 8 bases are shared with TRBD2. With 3 bases clipped from V and 2 bases from J, the junction kept 7 bases outside the gene matches. Germline V gene data show CDR1 as SGDLS and CDR2 as YYNGEE. CDR3 length equals 16 residues. Here the CDR3 reads CASSGDPGLAYNEQFF. The CDR3 bases are TGTGCCAGCAGCGGGGACCCGGGACTAGCCTACAATGAGCAGTTCTTC.

This clonotype was counted between two and nine times. The chain employs TRBV7-9 and TRBJ1-5; 9 bases are a match to TRBD1. Germline CDR1 reads SEHNR; CDR2 reads FQNEAQ (reference sequence). The CDR3 sequence is 14 residues long. The junction had 5 bases not matched to a gene; V was cut back by 4 bases and J by 7 bases. The CDR3 DNA is TGTGCCAGCAGCTGGGGGACAGGGAGACAGCCCCAGCATTTT. Its protein product is CASSWGTGRQPQHF.

This clonotype came up a few times. The chain couples TRBV7-9 to TRBJ2-1; TRBD1 matches 8 bases. The germline V gene has CDR1 SEHNR and CDR2 FQNEAQ (reference sequence). The CDR3 loop spans 16 amino acids. The ends lost 1 base at V and 12 bases at J; junction bases unmatched: 14. CDR3 sequence (DNA): TGTGCCAGCAGCTTAGTCGGCAGGGGGCAAAGTGGACGGCAGTTCTTC. It translates to CASSLVGRGQSGRQFF.

The chain combines TRBV6-2 or TRBV6-3 with TRBJ2-7; D might be TRBD1 (5 bases). Looked up from germline, CDR1 is MNHEY and CDR2 is SVGEGT. Trimming took 0 bases from V and 4 from J, leaving 10 bases between them. The CDR3 has 14 amino acids. The CDR3 DNA reads as TGTGCCAGCAGTTACTCGACGACAGTTTACGAGCAGTACTTC. It yields the protein CASSYSTTVYEQYF.

This clonotype was seen a handful of times. The rearrangement uses TRBV7-2 and TRBJ1-4; D possibly corresponds to TRBD1 (6 bases). The CDR3 extends over 15 amino acids. CDR1 is SGHTA and CDR2 is FQGNSA in the germline V gene. Trimming left V 5 bases short and J 1 base short, with 11 bases between. CDR3 in amino acids: CASSVDRITNEKLFF. Written as DNA, the CDR3 is TGTGCCAGCAGCGTCGACAGGATAACTAATGAAAAACTGTTTTTT.

Only a few counts were recorded for this clonotype. The chain is built from TRBV29-1 and TRBJ2-2; 12 nucleotides align to TRBD2. Per germline, CDR1 SQVTM and CDR2 ANQGSEA. This CDR3 has 14 amino acids. The V segment lost 7 bases and the J segment 4 bases; nucleotides outside the gene matches: 4. For the CDR3, the DNA is TGCAGCGCCGAGACTAGCGGGGGCACCGGGGAGCTGTTTTTT. Translated, it gives CSAETSGGTGELFF.

In its sample, this clonotype was seen many times. J is TRBJ2-1 and V is TRBV27; D not certain. The germline V and J ends were trimmed by 2 bases and 5 bases, with 4 bases remaining between them. CDR3 size: 12 residues. Germline V gene sequence: CDR1 MNHEY, CDR2 SMNVEV (reference sequence). CDR3 protein: CASSLLNNEQFF. The DNA for the CDR3 is TGTGCCAGCAGTTTACTTAACAATGAGCAGTTCTTC.

This clonotype was detected a few times. This chain links TRBV2 with TRBJ1-1; possibly TRBD1 for D (5 bases). CDR3 size: 14 residues. Trimming shortened V by 4 bases and J by 1 base, and 10 bases separated the two germline ends. From germline, CDR1 is SNHLY and CDR2 FYNNEI. The CDR3 is CASSGWGRNTEAFF. The CDR3 DNA sequence: TGTGCCAGCAGTGGTTGGGGACGGAACACTGAAGCTTTCTTT.

This clonotype showed up just a few times. The rearrangement uses TRBV21-1 and TRBJ1-5; TRBD1, the table's D call, was not compared with the DNA. TRBV21-1 is given as a pseudogene. The CDR3 has 14 residues. Here the CDR3 reads CASGGVASNQPQHF. DNA for the CDR3: TGTGCCAGTGGGGGGGTCGCAAGCAATCAGCCCCAGCATTTT.

There are many counts of this clonotype. This sequence joins TRBV29-1 and TRBJ2-7, with 8 bases fitting TRBD2. Trimming cost V 7 bases and J 2 bases; bases outside gene matches: 10. CDR1 SQVTM and CDR2 ANQGSEA come from the germline V gene. The CDR3 extends over 14 amino acids. CDR3: CSGSGSGPPYEQYF. DNA of the CDR3: TGCAGCGGAAGCGGGAGCGGCCCGCCCTACGAGCAGTACTTC.